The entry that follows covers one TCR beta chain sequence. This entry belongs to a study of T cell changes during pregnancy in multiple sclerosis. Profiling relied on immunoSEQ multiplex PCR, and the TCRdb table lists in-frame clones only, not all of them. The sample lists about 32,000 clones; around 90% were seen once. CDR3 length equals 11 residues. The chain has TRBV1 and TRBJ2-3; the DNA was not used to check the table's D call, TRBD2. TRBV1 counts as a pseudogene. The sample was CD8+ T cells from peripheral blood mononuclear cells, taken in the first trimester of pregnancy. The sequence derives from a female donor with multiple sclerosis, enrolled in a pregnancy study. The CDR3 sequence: CTSDRRSCKYF. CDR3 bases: TGCACCAGCGACCGACGGAGTTGCAAGTATTTT.